These 30 T cell receptor beta chains share one sample of origin, sequenced in a study of control samples from healthy donors and cancer patients. Profiling relied on immunoSEQ multiplex PCR, and the TCRdb table lists in-frame clones only, not all of them. This sample has approximately 150,000 clones; about 90% occur once, and the top ten carry less than 0.75%. What was sequenced was blood. Receptors originate from a woman aged 25 to 45 in good health.

J is TRBJ2-5 and V is TRBV7-6; tentatively, D is TRBD2 (6 bases). The CDR3 extends over 13 amino acids. The germline V gene encodes CDR1 SGHVS and CDR2 FNYEAQ. Trimming pared 5 bases from V and 2 bases from J, leaving 9 bases between. The CDR3 region has the DNA TGTGCCAGCAGCCCGGGGGATCAAGAGACCCAGTACTTC. The encoded protein is CASSPGDQETQYF.

This clone appeared once. The chain uses TRBV5-1 and TRBJ2-3, with D possibly matching TRBD2 (9 bases). V gave up 4 bases and J gave up 6 bases, with 30 bases separating them. This CDR3 contains 19 residues. Germline CDR1 and CDR2: SGHRS and YFSETQ. CDR3 coding DNA: TGCGCCAGCAGCGGGGGGACAGGCCGCCCGGCGGGAGGGGGCGATACGCAGTATTTT. Translating gives CASSGGTGRPAGGGDTQYF. The full variable domain, with the rest looked up from reference TRBV5-1 and TRBJ2-3, is KAGVTQTPRYLIKTRGQQVTLSCSPISGHRSVSWYQQTPGQGLQFLFEYFSETQRNKGNFPGRFSGRQFSNSRSEMNVSTLELGDSALYLCASSGGTGRPAGGGDTQYFGPGTRLTVL.

This sequence joins TRBV28 and TRBJ2-1, with 13 bases lining up with TRBD2. Looked up from germline, CDR1 is MDHEN and CDR2 is SYDVKM. The CDR3 runs 15 residues. The J segment lost 12 bases and the V segment lost 6 bases, leaving 11 bases of the junction unmatched. In nucleotides, the CDR3 is TGTGCCAGCAGCCTCCGACTAGCGGGAGGCGCCGGGCAGTTCTTC. It is translated as CASSLRLAGGAGQFF.

This chain connects TRBV30 to TRBJ2-3; TRBD2 agrees at 10 bases. This CDR3 has 15 amino acids. Germline trimming cut 3 bases from V and 5 bases from J; bases unmatched to any gene: 8. Germline V lookup: CDR1 GTSNPN, CDR2 SVGIG (reference sequence). The CDR3 DNA reads TGTGCCTGGAGCGACCTAGCGGGAGTGGTAGATACGCAGTATTTT. It specifies CAWSDLAGVVDTQYF.

The rearrangement uses TRBV18 and TRBJ1-5; 7 bases agree with TRBD1. V shed 6 bases, J shed 8 bases, and the junction held 16 bases outside the gene matches. Germline V gene lookup returns CDR1 KGHSH and CDR2 LQKENI. The CDR3 is made up of 16 amino acids. The CDR3 nucleotides read TGTGCCAGCTCCGCATCTAGGGGAGGGGGCATAGAGCCCCAGCATTTT. It yields the protein CASSASRGGGIEPQHF.

This rearrangement joins TRBV18 to TRBJ1-4, with a weak D call TRBD1 (5 bases). Trimming left V 5 bases short and J 3 bases short, with 10 bases between. Germline CDR1 KGHSH, CDR2 LQKENI. This CDR3 has 14 amino acids. CDR3: CASSSAGANEKLFF. The CDR3 nucleotides read TGTGCCAGCTCATCCGCGGGGGCTAATGAAAAACTGTTTTTT.

The V and J genes are TRBV19 and TRBJ2-1; TRBD2 matches 10 bases. After removal of 4 bases from V and 3 bases from J, the junction contained 3 bases not matched to a gene. The V gene's germline CDR1 is LNHDA and CDR2 SQIVND (reference sequence). The CDR3 loop spans 15 amino acids. The CDR3 is CASSRTSGGYNEQFF. CDR3 nucleotide sequence: TGTGCCAGTAGTAGGACTAGCGGAGGCTACAATGAGCAGTTCTTC.

Only one count was recorded for this clone. The chain joins TRBV6-6 to TRBJ1-1; D is undetermined. This CDR3 has 13 residues. Per germline, CDR1 MNHNY and CDR2 SVGAGI (reference sequence). Trimming left V 4 bases short and J 6 bases short, with 12 bases between. For the CDR3, the DNA is TGTGCCAGCAGTTCCACGGGATGGCCTGAAGCTTTCTTT. Translating it yields CASSSTGWPEAFF.

This rearrangement joins TRBV3-1 (or the pseudogene TRBV3-2) to TRBJ2-7; 12 bases align to TRBD2. Germline V gene lookup returns CDR1 LGHDT and CDR2 YNNKEL (reference sequence). The junction had 3 bases not matched to a gene; V was cut back by 0 bases and J by 3 bases. CDR3 length: 16 residues. The DNA for the CDR3 is TGTGCCAGCAGCCAAGATACTAGCGGGGGGCTCTACGAGCAGTACTTC. Protein product: CASSQDTSGGLYEQYF.

The chain couples TRBV19 to TRBJ1-5; the D gene is possibly TRBD1 (5 bases). Trimming pared 4 bases from V and 4 bases from J, leaving 11 bases between. From germline, CDR1 is LNHDA and CDR2 SQIVND (reference sequence). The CDR3 extends over 14 amino acids. CDR3 in amino acids: CASSTTGVNQPQHF. CDR3 nucleotides: TGTGCCAGTAGTACAACAGGAGTGAATCAGCCCCAGCATTTT.

This chain links TRBV4-2 with TRBJ1-1, with 8 bases fitting TRBD1. Germline lookup yields CDR1 LGHNA and CDR2 YNFKEQ. CDR3 length: 15 amino acids. V was pared by 1 base and J by 0 bases, with 1 base of the junction left unmatched. CDR3 residues: CASSQAGQVNTEAFF. The CDR3 DNA reads as TGTGCCAGCAGCCAAGCGGGACAGGTGAACACTGAAGCTTTCTTT.

The chain carries TRBV9 and TRBJ1-5; the D gene is possibly TRBD1 (5 bases). V lost 3 bases, J lost 3 bases, and 13 bases lay in between. The CDR3 loop spans 15 amino acids. Germline loops: CDR1 SGDLS, CDR2 YYNGEE. The DNA of the CDR3 is TGTGCCAGCAGCGCCGGGGGTTCCCACAATCAGCCCCAGCATTTT. Protein sequence: CASSAGGSHNQPQHF.

J is TRBJ2-5 and V is TRBV18; 8 nucleotides match TRBD1. Germline V gene sequence: CDR1 KGHSH, CDR2 LQKENI. V was pared by 6 bases and J by 4 bases, with 10 bases of the junction left unmatched. The CDR3 spans 15 residues. The CDR3 loop reads CASSHGQGPTETQYF. The CDR3 bases are TGTGCCAGCTCCCACGGACAGGGCCCCACAGAGACCCAGTACTTC.

This clone was counted only a few times. The chain couples TRBV4-1 to TRBJ2-7; the D gene is possibly TRBD2 (6 bases). Germline lookup yields CDR1 MGHRA and CDR2 YSYEKL. Trimming shortened V by 4 bases and J by 4 bases, and 14 bases separated the two germline ends. The CDR3 covers 14 residues. In DNA, the CDR3 is TGCGCCAGCAGCCCAAGCGGGCAAATATACGAGCAGTACTTC. Translated: CASSPSGQIYEQYF.

This chain joins TRBV12-3 or TRBV12-4 and TRBJ2-1, with unresolved D. The CDR3 has 11 amino acids. V was trimmed by 3 bases and J by 8 bases, leaving 5 bases between them. This chain's CDR3 is CASSLGYEQFF. CDR3 DNA sequence: TGTGCCAGCAGTTTGGGGTATGAGCAGTTCTTC.

The chain uses TRBV7-8 and TRBJ2-1; D is possibly TRBD2 (6 bases). CDR3 length equals 13 residues. V was cut by 5 bases and J by 15 bases, with 20 bases left in between. Germline loops: CDR1 SGHVS, CDR2 FQNEAQ. The CDR3 here is CASSPGSRVGGFF. Written as DNA, the CDR3 is TGTGCCAGCAGCCCGGGATCCCGGGTCGGGGGGTTCTTC.

This chain links TRBV7-9 with TRBJ1-4, with no clear D. The CDR3 contains 17 residues. The germline V and J ends were trimmed by 0 bases and 0 bases, with 11 bases remaining between them. Per the germline V gene, CDR1 is SEHNR and CDR2 is FQNEAQ (reference sequence). CDR3 loop: CASSLAPWATTNEKLFF. DNA for the CDR3: TGTGCCAGCAGCTTAGCCCCCTGGGCTACAACTAATGAAAAACTGTTTTTT.

This clone appeared once. The chain combines TRBV7-3 with TRBJ1-1, with unresolved D. Between the trimmed V and J ends, which lost 2 bases and 1 base, there was a span of 8 bases. Germline V CDR1 and CDR2: SGHTA, FQGTGA. The CDR3 consists of 14 residues. The CDR3 nucleotides are TGTGCCAGCAGCTTAGGACTGCCGAACACTGAAGCTTTCTTT. This codes for CASSLGLPNTEAFF.

The gene calls are TRBV4-2 and TRBJ2-2; D is uncertain. CDR3 length equals 17 residues. The V end was cut by 0 bases, the J end by 0 bases, with 11 bases between. Germline V gene sequence: CDR1 LGHNA, CDR2 YNFKEQ. This chain's CDR3 is CASSQDGNWPNTGELFF. CDR3 nucleotide sequence: TGTGCCAGCAGCCAAGATGGGAACTGGCCGAACACCGGGGAGCTGTTTTTT.

Regarding this clone: The junction departs from the called germline gene at one end, perhaps through a read error. V gene TRBV30 combines with J gene TRBJ2-7, with D unresolved. This CDR3 has 12 amino acids. CDR1 and CDR2 (germline): GTSNPN, SVGIG (reference sequence). The CDR3 nucleotides read TGTACCTGGAGTGCGCAGAGCTACGAGCAGTACTTC. Amino acids: CTWSAQSYEQYF.

V usage is TRBV7-9 and J usage is TRBJ2-1; 8 nucleotides line up with TRBD2. V was pared by 0 bases and J by 7 bases, with 8 bases of the junction left unmatched. CDR1 and CDR2 (germline): SEHNR, FQNEAQ (reference sequence). This CDR3 is built from 16 residues. The CDR3 nucleotides are TGTGCCAGCAGCTTAGCGGGATATAGCGGGGTAAATGAGCAGTTCTTC. This gives the protein CASSLAGYSGVNEQFF.

The gene calls are TRBV29-1 and TRBJ2-7, with 10 bases lining up with TRBD1. The CDR3 runs 14 residues. The germline V gene has CDR1 SQVTM and CDR2 ANQGSEA. Trimming removed 3 bases from V and 5 bases from J; junction bases left unmatched: 7. The chain's CDR3 is CSVERTGGQNEQYF. The CDR3, as DNA: TGCAGCGTTGAGAGGACAGGGGGTCAAAACGAGCAGTACTTC.

The chain recombines TRBV12-3 or TRBV12-4 with TRBJ2-1, with no clear D. The V gene lost 8 bases and the J gene lost 9 bases, with 17 bases spanning the gap. The CDR3 extends over 13 amino acids. CDR3 residues: CASGSTDIGEQFF. For the CDR3, the DNA is TGTGCCAGCGGGTCTACCGATATCGGTGAGCAGTTCTTC.

The chain carries TRBV19 and TRBJ1-5, with D possibly being TRBD1 (5 bases). The germline V and J ends were trimmed by 7 bases and 3 bases, with 16 bases remaining between them. This CDR3 has 15 amino acids. Germline V gives CDR1 LNHDA, CDR2 SQIVND (reference sequence). This CDR3 reads CASTPGAWTNQPQHF. The CDR3 DNA reads as TGTGCCAGTACCCCCGGGGCTTGGACCAATCAGCCCCAGCATTTT.

CDR3 DNA sequence: TGTGCCAGCAGCTCGACTAGCGGGAGGGAGGACGGGGAGCTGTTTTTT. Translating gives CASSSTSGREDGELFF. V usage is TRBV5-4 and J usage is TRBJ2-2; 14 bases fit TRBD2. After removal of 3 bases from V and 7 bases from J, the junction contained 5 bases not matched to a gene. The CDR3 totals 16 residues. In germline, CDR1 is SGHNT, CDR2 YYREEE (reference sequence).

This clone was counted between two and nine times. The V gene is TRBV24-1, the J gene TRBJ2-5; D is unclear. The CDR3 has 13 residues. The germline V and J ends were trimmed by 5 bases and 3 bases, with 9 bases remaining between them. CDR1 is KGHDR and CDR2 is SFDVKD in the germline V gene. The CDR3 DNA is TGTGCCACCAGTGTTGCTGGGGAAGAGACCCAGTACTTC. This encodes CATSVAGEETQYF.

This chain joins TRBV29-1 and TRBJ2-1, with 7 bases lining up with TRBD2. Trimming removed 3 bases from V and 7 bases from J; junction bases left unmatched: 9. The germline V gene has CDR1 SQVTM and CDR2 ANQGSEA. The CDR3 sequence is 14 residues long. The CDR3 reads CSVDVAGEGNEQFF. The DNA for the CDR3 is TGCAGCGTTGACGTGGCGGGAGAAGGTAATGAGCAGTTCTTC.

The genes are TRBV11-2 and TRBJ2-1; tentatively, D is TRBD1 or TRBD2 (5 bases each). The CDR3 runs to 16 residues. The ends were cut back, 2 bases at V and 5 bases at J, with 16 bases in the middle. Germline CDR1 is SGHAT and CDR2 is FQNNGV. The CDR3 DNA follows: TGTGCCAGCAGCTTACTTTCCCGGGACGGGGACAATGAGCAGTTCTTC. Its protein product is CASSLLSRDGDNEQFF.

V usage is TRBV5-1 and J usage is TRBJ2-2; 9 bases align to TRBD1. The CDR3 is 17 residues long. V lost 4 bases to trimming and J lost 4 bases; unmatched junction nucleotides: 11. CDR1 SGHRS and CDR2 YFSETQ come from the germline V gene. The CDR3 here is CASSRDRDKVLTGELFF. CDR3 bases: TGCGCCAGCAGCCGGGACAGGGATAAAGTCCTCACCGGGGAGCTGTTTTTT.

The CDR3 here is CASSVEGSGGEGYTF. DNA of the CDR3: TGTGCCAGCAGCGTAGAAGGGTCAGGGGGCGAGGGCTACACCTTC. The V gene is TRBV9, the J gene TRBJ1-2; 8 nucleotides agree with TRBD1. V lost 0 bases to trimming and J lost 8 bases; unmatched junction nucleotides: 9. The CDR3 sequence is 15 residues long. From germline, CDR1 is SGDLS and CDR2 YYNGEE.